This is a list of T cell receptor beta chains from one sample in a study of human T cells and chemical hapten exposure. Each CDR3 protein gets one entry after TCRdb re-called the RACE reads with MiXCR. The table has around 150,000 distinct CDR3 sequences, around a quarter seen once; the top ten hold about 2.1%. Sequences were derived from whole blood, sampled in connection with sensitization to the hapten diphenylcyclopropenone (DPC). These receptors were taken from a woman aged 18-35 years with alopecia areata. Some clones in this sample may be carry-over from other donors' samples. The CDR3 runs from the conserved cysteine through the conserved F or W. The D gene is left open where the match is weak. The size field is filled for only some rows; it gives once, few, many or a size class.

v_call: TRBV7-9; d_call: NA; clone_size: NA; j_call: TRBJ2-7; cdr3_nt: TGTGCCAGCAGCTTAGGCTTCAGGGTCTACTTC; cdr3_aa: CASSLGFRVYF
v_call: TRBV6-5; d_call: TRBD2; clone_size: few; j_call: TRBJ2-2; cdr3_nt: TGTGCCAGCAGTCCCCGGGGAGGGGCGATCGGGGAGCTGTTTTTT; cdr3_aa: CASSPRGGAIGELFF
v_call: TRBV7-2; d_call: TRBD2; clone_size: NA; j_call: TRBJ2-7; cdr3_nt: TGTGCCAGCAGCTTAGGAGGCGCGGGGGGGCGGGACGAGCAGTACTTC; cdr3_aa: CASSLGGAGGRDEQYF
v_call: TRBV4-3; d_call: NA; clone_size: few; j_call: TRBJ1-2; cdr3_nt: TGCGCCAGCAGCCAAGATATGGAGGGGAGCGGCTACACCTTC; cdr3_aa: CASSQDMEGSGYTF
v_call: TRBV7-9; d_call: NA; clone_size: NA; j_call: TRBJ2-7; cdr3_nt: TGTGCCAGCAGCCGCCGGACAGTATCCTACGAGCAGTACTTC; cdr3_aa: CASSRRTVSYEQYF
v_call: TRBV6-2/TRBV6-3; d_call: TRBD2; clone_size: NA; j_call: TRBJ2-7; cdr3_nt: TGTGCCAGCAGTGGTAGCGGGAGAGTCTACGAGCAGTACTTC; cdr3_aa: CASSGSGRVYEQYF
v_call: TRBV4-1; d_call: NA; clone_size: few; j_call: TRBJ1-5; cdr3_nt: TGCGCCAGCAGCCAAACCGGGACACCTTATCAGCCCCAGCATTTT; cdr3_aa: CASSQTGTPYQPQHF
v_call: TRBV11-2; d_call: NA; clone_size: NA; j_call: TRBJ2-7; cdr3_nt: TGTGCCAGCAGCCCGAGGTCCCTTAGCTCCTACGAGCAGTACTTC; cdr3_aa: CASSPRSLSSYEQYF
v_call: TRBV29-1; d_call: TRBD1; clone_size: few; j_call: TRBJ2-7; cdr3_nt: TGCAGCGTTACCGACAGGGGCTCCTACGAGCAGTACTTC; cdr3_aa: CSVTDRGSYEQYF
v_call: TRBV29-1; d_call: TRBD1; clone_size: NA; j_call: TRBJ1-2; cdr3_nt: TGCAGCGTGTACCGGGACAGGGGCCGGGGCTACACCTTC; cdr3_aa: CSVYRDRGRGYTF
v_call: TRBV18; d_call: NA; clone_size: NA; j_call: TRBJ1-1; cdr3_nt: TGTGCCAGCTCCCCCCCGACAGGAAGAGGGACTGAAGCTTTCTTT; cdr3_aa: CASSPPTGRGTEAFF
v_call: TRBV7-2; d_call: TRBD1; clone_size: few; j_call: TRBJ1-5; cdr3_nt: TGTGCCAGCAGCCCCGGGACAGGGGGGAATCAGCCCCAGCATTTT; cdr3_aa: CASSPGTGGNQPQHF
v_call: TRBV12-3/TRBV12-4; d_call: NA; clone_size: few; j_call: TRBJ2-1; cdr3_nt: TGTGCCAGCAGAGTCCTCAGAGAGCAGTTCTTC; cdr3_aa: CASRVLREQFF
v_call: TRBV25-1; d_call: TRBD1; clone_size: many; j_call: TRBJ2-7; cdr3_nt: TGTGCCAGCAGTGACAGGTCACAGGGGGAGCAGTACTTC; cdr3_aa: CASSDRSQGEQYF
v_call: TRBV2; d_call: NA; clone_size: NA; j_call: TRBJ2-3; cdr3_nt: TGTGCCAGCAGTGAATCGGGCGTCAGCACAGATACGCAGTATTTT; cdr3_aa: CASSESGVSTDTQYF
v_call: TRBV27; d_call: NA; clone_size: NA; j_call: TRBJ2-7; cdr3_nt: TGTGCCAGCAGTTCGCATCTATCCTCCTACGAGCAGTACTTC; cdr3_aa: CASSSHLSSYEQYF
v_call: TRBV6-5; d_call: NA; clone_size: few; j_call: TRBJ2-1; cdr3_nt: TGTGCCAGCAGAAGCCGGGACCGTTACAATGAGCAGTTCTTC; cdr3_aa: CASRSRDRYNEQFF
v_call: TRBV7-9; d_call: NA; clone_size: many; j_call: TRBJ1-1; cdr3_nt: TGTGCCAGCAGCGCGTTCAGTGACCGGGCCTTTGAAGCTTTCTTT; cdr3_aa: CASSAFSDRAFEAFF
v_call: TRBV19; d_call: NA; clone_size: few; j_call: TRBJ1-4; cdr3_nt: TGTGCCAGTAGTATAGTCTGGGGAAGTGTCTTAACTAATGAAAAACTGTTTTTT; cdr3_aa: CASSIVWGSVLTNEKLFF
v_call: TRBV10-2; d_call: NA; clone_size: NA; j_call: TRBJ2-3; cdr3_nt: TGCGCCAGCAGACAGGGAGATACGCAGTATTTT; cdr3_aa: CASRQGDTQYF
v_call: TRBV5-1; d_call: NA; clone_size: NA; j_call: TRBJ2-7; cdr3_nt: TGCGCCAGCAGCTTGCAGGTCACCTACGAGCAGTACTTC; cdr3_aa: CASSLQVTYEQYF
v_call: TRBV4-2; d_call: TRBD2; clone_size: NA; j_call: TRBJ2-7; cdr3_nt: TGTGCCAGCAGCCAAGATAAGTCCGTAGCGGGTCGGGGCTACGAGCAGTACTTC; cdr3_aa: CASSQDKSVAGRGYEQYF
v_call: TRBV9; d_call: TRBD2; clone_size: many; j_call: TRBJ2-7; cdr3_nt: TGTGCCAGCAGCCCCCGGGGGGTACCCTCCTACGAGCAGTACTTC; cdr3_aa: CASSPRGVPSYEQYF
v_call: TRBV18; d_call: NA; clone_size: few; j_call: TRBJ2-3; cdr3_nt: TGTGCCAGCTCACCAGTGGTAAGCACAGATACGCAGTATTTT; cdr3_aa: CASSPVVSTDTQYF
v_call: TRBV29-1; d_call: NA; clone_size: NA; j_call: TRBJ2-1; cdr3_nt: TGCAGCGTTGCTCCAGCGGGCGTCCCAAACAATGAGCAGTTCTTC; cdr3_aa: CSVAPAGVPNNEQFF
v_call: TRBV15; d_call: NA; clone_size: NA; j_call: TRBJ1-2; cdr3_nt: TGTGCCACCAGCAGAGATTCTAGGGGGAATACCAACTATGGCTACACCTTT; cdr3_aa: CATSRDSRGNTNYGYTF
v_call: TRBV29-1; d_call: NA; clone_size: NA; j_call: TRBJ2-1; cdr3_nt: TGCAGCGTTGAACCCAGAAGCTCCTACAATGAGCAGTTCTTC; cdr3_aa: CSVEPRSSYNEQFF
v_call: TRBV4-2; d_call: NA; clone_size: NA; j_call: TRBJ2-7; cdr3_nt: TGTGCCAGCAGCCAAGGTCGTACCTCCGGCGAGCAGTACTTC; cdr3_aa: CASSQGRTSGEQYF
v_call: TRBV5-5; d_call: TRBD1; clone_size: few; j_call: TRBJ1-2; cdr3_nt: TGTGCCAGCAGCTTTGACAGGGGCGGAAACTATGGCTACACCTTC; cdr3_aa: CASSFDRGGNYGYTF
v_call: TRBV4-1; d_call: NA; clone_size: NA; j_call: TRBJ2-3; cdr3_nt: TGCGCCAGCAGCCTCCCTGCGTTTAGCACAGATACGCAGTATTTT; cdr3_aa: CASSLPAFSTDTQYF
v_call: TRBV20-1; d_call: NA; clone_size: NA; j_call: TRBJ2-3; cdr3_nt: TGCAGTGCACTACAGACTCGCATCATGAGAGATACGCAGTATTTT; cdr3_aa: CSALQTRIMRDTQYF
v_call: TRBV4-1; d_call: NA; clone_size: NA; j_call: TRBJ2-5; cdr3_nt: TGCGCCAGCAGCCAAGATGGGTCCGTGGAGACCCAGTACTTC; cdr3_aa: CASSQDGSVETQYF
v_call: TRBV4-3; d_call: NA; clone_size: few; j_call: TRBJ1-6; cdr3_nt: TGCGCCAGCAGCCAAGAGGTCCAGGGGAGCTCCTATAATTCACCCCTCCACTTT; cdr3_aa: CASSQEVQGSSYNSPLHF
v_call: TRBV10-3; d_call: TRBD1; clone_size: NA; j_call: TRBJ2-7; cdr3_nt: TGTGCCATGGGGGGAATGGACAGGGGGACCTACGAGCAGTACTTC; cdr3_aa: CAMGGMDRGTYEQYF
v_call: TRBV27; d_call: NA; clone_size: NA; j_call: TRBJ2-6; cdr3_nt: TGTGCCAGCAGTCCCGGTTCGGGGCGAGGGGCCAACGTCCTGACTTTC; cdr3_aa: CASSPGSGRGANVLTF
v_call: TRBV11-2; d_call: NA; clone_size: few; j_call: TRBJ2-1; cdr3_nt: TGTGCCAGCAGTCTGGTTAGGGGCACCTACAATGAGCAGTTCTTC; cdr3_aa: CASSLVRGTYNEQFF
v_call: TRBV7-2; d_call: NA; clone_size: NA; j_call: TRBJ1-1; cdr3_nt: TGTGCCAGCAGCTTAGGTCCAGGCCAGAACACTGAAGCTTTCTTT; cdr3_aa: CASSLGPGQNTEAFF
v_call: TRBV29-1; d_call: NA; clone_size: few; j_call: TRBJ2-4; cdr3_nt: TGCAGCGCCGCAGGGGAGCGACCAAACATTCAGTACTTC; cdr3_aa: CSAAGERPNIQYF
v_call: TRBV27; d_call: NA; clone_size: few; j_call: TRBJ1-2; cdr3_nt: TGTGCCAGCAGTTCCCGAACAGGGATTGGCTACACCTTC; cdr3_aa: CASSSRTGIGYTF
v_call: TRBV2; d_call: NA; clone_size: few; j_call: TRBJ2-2; cdr3_nt: TGTGCCAGCAGTGTCGAATCCTGGGGCACCGGGGAGCTGTTTTTT; cdr3_aa: CASSVESWGTGELFF
v_call: TRBV20-1; d_call: TRBD2; clone_size: NA; j_call: TRBJ2-3; cdr3_nt: TGCAGTGCTAGAGTGAAAGGACTAGCGGGAGCTTGGGATACGCAGTATTTT; cdr3_aa: CSARVKGLAGAWDTQYF
v_call: TRBV7-8; d_call: NA; clone_size: few; j_call: TRBJ2-3; cdr3_nt: TGTGCCAGCAGCTTATATGGGACCGGAGATACGCAGTATTTT; cdr3_aa: CASSLYGTGDTQYF
v_call: TRBV27; d_call: TRBD2; clone_size: NA; j_call: TRBJ2-2; cdr3_nt: TGTGCCAGCACCCATCGGACTAGCGGGAGAACTAACACCGGGGAGCTGTTTTTT; cdr3_aa: CASTHRTSGRTNTGELFF
v_call: TRBV5-1; d_call: NA; clone_size: NA; j_call: TRBJ2-3; cdr3_nt: TGCGCCAGCAGCTTGAGGACTGGGACGTCAGATACGCAGTATTTT; cdr3_aa: CASSLRTGTSDTQYF
v_call: TRBV29-1; d_call: TRBD2; clone_size: NA; j_call: TRBJ2-2; cdr3_nt: TGCAGCGTTGAATCTAGCGGGAGGAACACCGGGGAGCTGTTTTTT; cdr3_aa: CSVESSGRNTGELFF
v_call: TRBV7-2; d_call: TRBD1; clone_size: NA; j_call: TRBJ2-1; cdr3_nt: TGTGCCAGCAGCTCGCAGGGGACAGGGGTTGCTGAGCAGTTCTTC; cdr3_aa: CASSSQGTGVAEQFF
v_call: TRBV5-1; d_call: TRBD1; clone_size: NA; j_call: TRBJ2-4; cdr3_nt: TGCGCCAGCAGCTTCTCGGGACAGGGGGCGAACATTCAGTACTTC; cdr3_aa: CASSFSGQGANIQYF
v_call: TRBV20-1; d_call: TRBD1; clone_size: NA; j_call: TRBJ2-1; cdr3_nt: TGCAGTGCTCTTGGGACAGTATCCTACAATGAGCAGTTCTTC; cdr3_aa: CSALGTVSYNEQFF
v_call: TRBV4-3; d_call: NA; clone_size: NA; j_call: TRBJ2-3; cdr3_nt: TGCGCCAGCAGCCAAGATCTTCCTGGCGCGGGCACAGATACGCAGTATTTT; cdr3_aa: CASSQDLPGAGTDTQYF
v_call: TRBV6-2/TRBV6-3; d_call: NA; clone_size: few; j_call: TRBJ1-5; cdr3_nt: TGTGCCAGCCGGGACTCTGATAATCCCCAGCATTTT; cdr3_aa: CASRDSDNPQHF
v_call: TRBV29-1; d_call: TRBD2; clone_size: NA; j_call: TRBJ2-3; cdr3_nt: TGCAGCGTACTAGCGGGATCCACAGATACGCAGTATTTT; cdr3_aa: CSVLAGSTDTQYF
v_call: TRBV6-2/TRBV6-3; d_call: TRBD2; clone_size: once; j_call: TRBJ2-7; cdr3_nt: TGTGCCAGCTCCGGGACTACCTCCTACGAGCAGTACTTC; cdr3_aa: CASSGTTSYEQYF
v_call: TRBV9; d_call: NA; clone_size: once; j_call: TRBJ2-7; cdr3_nt: TGTGCCAGCAGCGGCACGACAAACTCCTACGAGCAGTACTTC; cdr3_aa: CASSGTTNSYEQYF
v_call: TRBV29-1; d_call: NA; clone_size: NA; j_call: TRBJ2-5; cdr3_nt: TGCAGCGTTGAATTACAGCAAGAGACCCAGTACTTC; cdr3_aa: CSVELQQETQYF
v_call: TRBV7-3; d_call: NA; clone_size: NA; j_call: TRBJ2-1; cdr3_nt: TGTGCCAGCAGCTTAAACGGTCGGAATGAGCAGTTCTTC; cdr3_aa: CASSLNGRNEQFF
v_call: TRBV5-5; d_call: NA; clone_size: NA; j_call: TRBJ2-7; cdr3_nt: TGTGCCACCTCGCGGAGGGAGCAGTACTTC; cdr3_aa: CATSRREQYF
v_call: TRBV12-3/TRBV12-4; d_call: NA; clone_size: few; j_call: TRBJ2-1; cdr3_nt: TGTGCCAGCAGTTTAATAGCCGAGCAGTTCTTC; cdr3_aa: CASSLIAEQFF
v_call: TRBV9; d_call: TRBD1; clone_size: NA; j_call: TRBJ2-1; cdr3_nt: TGTGCCAGCTCACCGAACGGACAGGGGGTTTATGAGCAGTTCTTC; cdr3_aa: CASSPNGQGVYEQFF